The 26 T cell receptor beta chains below were found in one sample sequenced in a study of T cells in Graves' hyperthyroidism and ophthalmopathy. TCR beta CDR3 regions were amplified from RNA transcripts. When the TCR CDR3 underwent first-round RT-PCR, the HTBI primer set was used. TCRdb re-called the multiplex PCR reads with MiXCR, one entry per CDR3 protein. The top ten hold around a third of the sample, which has roughly 710,000 distinct CDR3 sequences, about a third seen once. The specimen sequenced was blood. These receptors all come from a woman aged 40 to 50 with Graves' hyperthyroidism.

V is TRBV2 and J is TRBJ1-4, with 7 bases that match TRBD1. Germline CDR1 is SNHLY and CDR2 is FYNNEI. The V and J ends lost 4 bases and 4 bases, in that order; junction bases with no gene match: 9. CDR3 length: 16 residues. In nucleotides, the CDR3 is TGTGCCAGCAGTGTAGACAGGGACAGCTATAATGAAAAACTGTTTTTT. Translating gives CASSVDRDSYNEKLFF.

With respect to this clonotype: Lacking the conserved final phenylalanine or tryptophan, this CDR3 likely reflects a read error. This sequence joins TRBV5-6 and TRBJ1-1, with unresolved D. This CDR3 comprises 11 residues. Germline-derived CDR1 and CDR2 are SGHDT and YYEEEE. The CDR3 DNA reads as TGTGCCAGCACCTTGAATACTGAAGCTTTCCTT. It specifies CASTLNTEAFL.

The genes are TRBV10-3 and TRBJ1-1, with TRBD1 identical over 8 bases. The CDR3 totals 12 residues. V gave up 11 bases and J gave up 4 bases; unmatched junction bases: 6. From germline, CDR1 is ENHRY and CDR2 SYGVKD. CDR3 protein: CAAMDRATEAFF. The CDR3 nucleotides are TGTGCCGCGATGGACAGGGCCACTGAAGCTTTCTTT.

In DNA, the CDR3 is TGCGCCAGCGGCCGGACAGGGGGGGACACTGAAGCTTTCTTT. Encoded protein: CASGRTGGDTEAFF. V and J are TRBV5-1 and TRBJ1-1, with TRBD1 identical over 10 bases. Germline CDR1 is SGHRS and CDR2 is YFSETQ. This CDR3 has 14 residues. V dropped 7 bases and J dropped 3; count of bases not matched to a gene: 6.

The chain employs TRBV2 and TRBJ2-2, with D unclear. V lost 4 bases and J lost 1, with 10 bases in between. The V gene's germline CDR1 is SNHLY and CDR2 FYNNEI. This CDR3 contains 15 residues. The CDR3 reads CASSGNGMNTGELFF. The CDR3 nucleotides read TGTGCCAGCAGTGGAAACGGAATGAACACCGGGGAGCTGTTTTTT.

This clonotype appeared many times. This sequence joins TRBV12-3 or TRBV12-4 and TRBJ1-6, with a weak D call TRBD1 (6 bases). V was pared by 5 bases and J by 10 bases, with 15 bases between. The CDR3 sequence is 14 residues long. The CDR3 region is CASSPGAGDSPLHF. The DNA of the CDR3 is TGTGCCAGCAGTCCGGGGGCTGGGGACTCACCCCTCCACTTT.

This clonotype was counted many times. The chain employs TRBV29-1 and TRBJ2-2; D ambiguous. The CDR3 covers 13 residues. Germline V gene sequence: CDR1 SQVTM, CDR2 ANQGSEA. Trimming shortened V by 6 bases and J by 7 bases, and 15 bases separated the two germline ends. The CDR3 DNA reads as TGCAGCGTCCGACCCTACGGGCTCGGGGAGCTGTTTTTT. It encodes CSVRPYGLGELFF.

This clonotype was seen ten or more times. J is TRBJ1-1 and V is TRBV7-9, with TRBD1 matching 12 bases. The CDR3 extends over 16 amino acids. Germline CDR1 and CDR2: SEHNR and FQNEAQ (reference sequence). With V trimmed by 4 bases and J by 5 bases, 8 bases remained unmatched. CDR3 sequence reads: CASSSGTGGGGTEAFF. The CDR3 DNA follows: TGTGCCAGCAGCTCAGGGACAGGGGGCGGAGGGACTGAAGCTTTCTTT.

The chain combines TRBV27 with TRBJ1-1, with D possibly matching TRBD1 (5 bases). CDR3 length: 15 amino acids. V was pared by 4 bases and J by 1 base, with 13 bases between. The germline gives CDR1 MNHEY, CDR2 SMNVEV (reference sequence). CDR3 amino acids: CASSSKTTGNTEAFF. The CDR3 coding sequence is TGTGCCAGCAGTTCGAAGACAACAGGGAACACTGAAGCTTTCTTT.

This clonotype was counted a single time. The rearrangement uses TRBV2 and TRBJ1-2; 8 bases agree with TRBD1. From germline, CDR1 is SNHLY and CDR2 FYNNEI. Germline trimming cut 5 bases from V and 0 bases from J; bases unmatched to any gene: 11. This CDR3 comprises 17 residues. The CDR3 nucleotides are TGTGCCAGCAGTCGAATGGGACAGGAGGTCCCTAACTATGGCTACACCTTC. Amino acids: CASSRMGQEVPNYGYTF.

Comments on this clonotype: Relative to the germline gene, one junction end is altered; a read error may explain this. This sequence joins TRBV5-1 and TRBJ1-4, with a weak D call TRBD1 (5 bases). The CDR3 is 16 amino acids. Germline lookup yields CDR1 SGHRS and CDR2 YFSETQ. CDR3 bases: TGTGCCAGCAGCCCTGCATCGGGGGTGGAAGGAGAAAAACTGTTTTTT. Translating it yields CASSPASGVEGEKLFF.

Only a few counts were recorded for this clonotype. The CDR3 sequence is CASSQSIAEAFF. The CDR3 DNA follows: TGTGCCAGCAGCCAAAGCATCGCTGAAGCTTTCTTT. This chain connects TRBV3-1 to TRBJ1-1; D call uncertain. The germline CDR1 and CDR2 sequences are LGHDT and YNNKEL (reference sequence). The V end was cut by 2 bases, the J end by 6 bases, with 7 bases between. The CDR3 has 12 amino acids.

This clonotype was observed at least ten times. The J gene is TRBJ2-2, the V gene TRBV10-3; D remains ambiguous. V shed 3 bases and J shed 9 bases, with 5 bases lying between them. Germline-derived CDR1 and CDR2 are ENHRY and SYGVKD. This CDR3 comprises 11 residues. The CDR3 spells CAISDIRELFF. The CDR3 DNA follows: TGTGCCATCAGTGACATCCGGGAGCTGTTTTTT.

This clonotype turned up a few times. The V call is TRBV18, the J call TRBJ2-5, with D possibly being TRBD2 (6 bases). This CDR3 region has 14 residues. Trimming stripped 0 bases from V and 5 bases from J, with 10 bases between. Germline values: CDR1 KGHSH, CDR2 LQKENI. The CDR3 DNA reads TGTGCCAGCTCACCACCTTCAGGGACTGAGACCCAGTACTTC. It codes for CASSPPSGTETQYF.

This clonotype was seen repeatedly, ten times or more. The J gene is TRBJ2-5, the V gene TRBV4-1, with TRBD1 matching 7 bases. This CDR3 is 13 amino acids long. V trimming: 0 bases; J trimming: 5 bases; junction bases outside the gene matches: 0. Looked up from germline, CDR1 is MGHRA and CDR2 is YSYEKL. CDR3 DNA: TGCGCCAGCAGCCAAGAACAGGGGGAGACCCAGTACTTC. This sequence encodes CASSQEQGETQYF.

V and J are TRBV7-3 and TRBJ2-3; a possible D gene is TRBD1 (6 bases). The CDR3 totals 13 residues. The V end was cut by 4 bases, the J end by 5 bases, with 10 bases between. Germline V gene lookup returns CDR1 SGHTA and CDR2 FQGTGA. This CDR3 reads CASSSDSLDTQYF. CDR3 DNA: TGTGCCAGCAGCTCGGACAGCCTAGATACGCAGTATTTT.

The V gene is TRBV7-2, the J gene TRBJ2-7; D gene uncertain. V dropped 3 bases and J dropped 7 bases, with 13 bases sitting between them. The length of the CDR3 is 13 residues. From germline, CDR1 is SGHTA and CDR2 FQGNSA. DNA for the CDR3: TGTGCCAGCAGCTTGGCGCGTAGAGGTGAGCAGTACTTC. Translation gives CASSLARRGEQYF.

This clonotype was counted a few times. V is TRBV12-3 or TRBV12-4 and J is TRBJ1-2; 10 nucleotides align to TRBD1. Unmatched junction bases numbered 8, after V lost 3 bases and J lost 4 bases. CDR3 size: 16 residues. The CDR3 loop is CASSLGDRGTTYGYTF. Written as DNA, the CDR3 is TGTGCCAGCAGTTTGGGGGACAGGGGAACGACCTATGGCTACACCTTC.

The chain joins TRBV4-3 to TRBJ1-6, with D hard to call. Germline loops: CDR1 LGHNA, CDR2 YSLEER. The CDR3 length is 16 residues. V shed 1 base and J shed 9 bases, with 16 bases lying between them. CDR3 coding DNA: TGCGCCAGCAGCCAAGTCAAGAATTACCCGCTTTCACCCCTCCACTTT. This gives the protein CASSQVKNYPLSPLHF.

At least ten counts were recorded for this clonotype. The V call is TRBV2, the J call TRBJ1-1, with 7 positions matching TRBD1. This CDR3 comprises 17 residues. CDR1 SNHLY and CDR2 FYNNEI come from the germline V gene. V shed 7 bases, J shed 7 bases, and the junction held 21 bases outside the gene matches. CDR3 sequence reads: CASTLRPPTDRLDEAFF. CDR3 in DNA: TGTGCCAGCACCCTCCGTCCCCCCACGGACAGGTTAGATGAAGCTTTCTTT.

This clonotype turned up a few times. The genes are TRBV4-3 and TRBJ1-5; 10 nucleotides line up with TRBD1. J gave up 6 bases and V 1 base, and 6 bases lay outside the gene matches. CDR1 and CDR2 (germline): LGHNA, YSLEER. The length of the CDR3 is 16 residues. The CDR3: CASSQADRDRGQPQHF. The CDR3 bases are TGCGCCAGCAGCCAAGCTGACAGGGACAGGGGTCAGCCCCAGCATTTT.

Only a few counts were recorded for this clonotype. The CDR3 DNA sequence: TGCAGCGTCTTACCCGCGGGCTATGGCTACACCTTC. It codes for CSVLPAGYGYTF. The chain combines TRBV29-1 with TRBJ1-2; no clear D. Per the germline V gene, CDR1 is SQVTM and CDR2 is ANQGSEA. Between the trimmed V and J ends, which lost 6 bases and 4 bases, there was a span of 12 bases. The CDR3 runs 12 residues.

The chain carries TRBV2 and TRBJ2-7, with 8 bases that match TRBD1. The CDR3 consists of 13 residues. With 2 bases clipped from V and 7 bases from J, the junction kept 4 bases outside the gene matches. CDR1 is SNHLY and CDR2 is FYNNEI in the germline V gene. CDR3 in DNA: TGTGCCAGCAGTGAATCCAGGGGGCATGAGCAGTACTTC. As protein: CASSESRGHEQYF.

This chain connects TRBV7-6 to TRBJ2-1; D is perhaps TRBD2 (6 bases). The germline V and J ends were trimmed by 5 bases and 7 bases, with 12 bases remaining between them. This CDR3 region has 13 residues. Looked up from germline, CDR1 is SGHVS and CDR2 is FNYEAQ. The CDR3 protein is CASSGGNLNEQFF. The CDR3 DNA follows: TGTGCCAGCAGCGGGGGGAACCTAAATGAGCAGTTCTTC. The entire variable domain, with the rest obtained from reference TRBV7-6 and TRBJ2-1, is as follows: GAGVSQSPRYKVTKRGQDVALRCDPISGHVSLYWYRQALGQGPEFLTYFNYEAQQDKSGLPNDRFSAERPEGSISTLTIQRTEQRDSAMYRCASSGGNLNEQFFGPGTRLTVL.

The chain combines TRBV5-6 with TRBJ1-6, with D unresolved. There are 14 residues in the CDR3. V was trimmed by 0 bases and J by 6 bases, leaving 7 bases between them. Per germline, CDR1 SGHDT and CDR2 YYEEEE. For the CDR3, the DNA is TGTGCCAGCAGCTTGGTGGCACCTAATTCACCCCTCCACTTT. It is translated as CASSLVAPNSPLHF.

Turning to this clonotype: A much larger clone sits a single nucleotide away, making a read error possible. The J gene is TRBJ2-5, the V gene TRBV10-3; the D is unclear. CDR3 length: 12 residues. Germline V gene sequence: CDR1 ENHRY, CDR2 SYGVKD. The germline V and J ends were trimmed by 11 bases and 2 bases, with 12 bases remaining between them. The CDR3 sequence is CARSIEQETQYF. DNA for the CDR3: TGTGCCCGCAGTATCGAGCAAGAGACCCAGTACTTC.